This T cell receptor (beta chain) was profiled in a study of cytomegalovirus exposure and HLA in healthy donors. Germline-derived CDR1 and CDR2 are SGHVS and FQNEAQ. The J segment lost 3 bases and the V segment lost 0 bases, leaving 7 bases of the junction unmatched. This CDR3 has 17 amino acids. Primers included in the PCR were 60 Vbeta and 13 Jbeta primers. TCRdb's copy holds only in-frame clones and misses some; the assay was immunoSEQ multiplex PCR. Here the sample spans 130,000 to 150,000 clones, about 80% being singletons. Study-wide results and limits: A later analysis linked a missense DCLRE1C variant to TCR beta V- and J-gene trimming.

Donors sampled were nominally healthy, though unrecorded immune exposures were likely. Worth noting for this clone: As yet, its antigen is unknown.

The chain uses TRBV7-8 and TRBJ2-7; TRBD2 aligns across 11 bases. The receptor was derived from a male donor in good health and CMV-seropositive. Material: PBMCs. The chain's CDR3 is CASSLAGSGRADYEQYF. The CDR3, as DNA: TGTGCCAGCAGCTTAGCGGGTAGCGGGAGGGCCGACTACGAGCAGTACTTC.